One sample yielded the 12 T cell receptor beta chains listed below, sequenced in a study of cytomegalovirus exposure and HLA in healthy donors. A multiplex PCR was run with 60 Vbeta primers and 13 Jbeta primers. Sequencing was performed with immunoSEQ multiplex PCR; in TCRdb, only in-frame clones are kept and a portion is missing. The sample comprises approximately 75,000 clones, around 80% of which are singletons, and approximately 1% rests with the top ten. Sequenced: PBMCs. The origin of the receptors is a male donor in good health and CMV-seronegative.

The chain recombines TRBV29-1 with TRBJ2-1, with D uncertain. The CDR3 is 12 residues long. Trimming stripped 2 bases from V and 6 bases from J, with 8 bases between. Germline values: CDR1 SQVTM, CDR2 ANQGSEA. The CDR3 bases are TGCAGCGTTGAACTCTGGAGCAATGAGCAGTTCTTC. Translating gives CSVELWSNEQFF.

This chain links TRBV5-1 with TRBJ1-3; D unresolved. The length of the CDR3 is 16 residues. Germline V lookup: CDR1 SGHRS, CDR2 YFSETQ. Trimming took 3 bases from V and 0 from J, leaving 13 bases between them. The CDR3 sequence is CASSYSRGSSGNTIYF. The CDR3 nucleotides read TGCGCCAGCAGCTACTCGAGAGGTTCCTCTGGAAACACCATATATTTT.

The genes are TRBV10-3 and TRBJ2-1; TRBD1 matches at 8 bases. J gave up 9 bases and V 0 bases, and 13 bases lay outside the gene matches. Per the germline V gene, CDR1 is ENHRY and CDR2 is SYGVKD. This CDR3 region has 17 residues. The CDR3 loop is CAISESRGTGKLSEQFF. CDR3 coding DNA: TGTGCCATCAGTGAGTCGCGAGGGACAGGCAAGCTCTCTGAGCAGTTCTTC.

This chain links TRBV25-1 with TRBJ1-2; 7 bases align to TRBD1. Germline V gene lookup returns CDR1 MGHDK and CDR2 SYGVNS. The J segment lost 7 bases and the V segment lost 3 bases, leaving 8 bases of the junction unmatched. This CDR3 region has 14 residues. The CDR3 DNA reads TGTGCCAGCAGTGATCCGGGACAGTTATGTGGCTACACCTTC. Its protein is CASSDPGQLCGYTF.

The table lists this clone with a few counts. CDR3 sequence (DNA): TGTGCCAGCAGTGAAGGAGGGAGTCATGGCTACACCTTC. This encodes CASSEGGSHGYTF. This sequence joins TRBV6-1 and TRBJ1-2; the D is unclear. Germline V gene lookup returns CDR1 MNHNS and CDR2 SASEGT. Trimming shortened V by 1 base and J by 6 bases, and 9 bases separated the two germline ends. This CDR3 is built from 13 residues.

CDR3 sequence (DNA): TGTGCCAGCAGTTCATTTATTGCGGGGTATACCGGGGAGCTGTTTTTT. It codes for CASSSFIAGYTGELFF. The rearrangement uses TRBV7-9 and TRBJ2-2, with D possibly matching TRBD2 (6 bases). V lost 6 bases and J 5 bases, leaving 19 bases between the germline ends. The CDR3 sequence is 16 residues long. From germline, CDR1 is SEHNR and CDR2 FQNEAQ (reference sequence).

The rearrangement links TRBV6-1 to TRBJ1-2, with D maybe TRBD1 (6 bases). The V and J ends lost 6 bases and 3 bases respectively, with 17 bases between them. CDR3 length: 15 residues. Germline CDR1 reads MNHNS; CDR2 reads SASEGT. CDR3 in DNA: TGTGCCAGCAGCGACCCAGGGCGGACAGACTATGGCTACACCTTC. Its protein product is CASSDPGRTDYGYTF.

The genes are TRBV7-8 and TRBJ2-1, with TRBD2 matching 15 bases. The V and J ends lost 5 bases and 0 bases, in that order; junction bases with no gene match: 5. Germline loops: CDR1 SGHVS, CDR2 FQNEAQ. CDR3 length equals 18 residues. The CDR3 nucleotides are TGTGCCAGCAGCAGGACTAGCGGGGGGGCCCTCTCCTACAATGAGCAGTTCTTC. Translating gives CASSRTSGGALSYNEQFF.

The gene calls are TRBV2 and TRBJ2-7, with a tentative D call TRBD1 (5 bases). The V end was cut by 6 bases, the J end by 5 bases, with 17 bases between. The germline V gene has CDR1 SNHLY and CDR2 FYNNEI. The CDR3 runs to 14 residues. The CDR3: CASSGQLLGHEQYF. CDR3 nucleotide sequence: TGTGCCAGCAGCGGGCAATTGCTGGGGCACGAGCAGTACTTC.

The chain is built from TRBV5-1 and TRBJ2-1; no firm D call. Trimming stripped 4 bases from V and 5 bases from J, with 13 bases between. There are 14 residues in the CDR3. CDR1 and CDR2 from the germline V gene are SGHRS and YFSETQ. CDR3 loop: CASSAWSVDNEQFF. The CDR3 DNA follows: TGCGCCAGCAGCGCATGGAGTGTGGACAATGAGCAGTTCTTC.

This chain connects TRBV4-2 to TRBJ2-7; 13 bases align to TRBD2. This CDR3 is 16 amino acids long. Germline values: CDR1 LGHNA, CDR2 YNFKEQ. V shed 6 bases and J 0 bases; nucleotides not matched to a gene: 5. The chain's CDR3 is CASSRGLAGPSYEQYF. The DNA for the CDR3 is TGTGCCAGCAGTCGGGGACTAGCGGGACCCTCCTACGAGCAGTACTTC.

The chain recombines TRBV30 with TRBJ2-7, with D perhaps TRBD1 (5 bases). Germline CDR1 and CDR2: GTSNPN and SVGIG (reference sequence). This CDR3 is 10 amino acids long. V was trimmed by 5 bases and J by 6 bases, leaving 8 bases between them. The CDR3 here is CAWGAREQYF. The CDR3 DNA is TGTGCCTGGGGGGCCCGCGAGCAGTACTTC.